The 15 T cell receptor beta chains below were found in one sample sequenced in a study of graft-versus-host responses after intestinal transplantation. Antigens of these TCRs are unknown. Sequencing was performed with immunoSEQ multiplex PCR; in TCRdb, only in-frame clones are kept and a portion is missing. The sample lists just over 40,000 clones; 85% to 95% were seen once. Sequencing was performed on unstimulated CD8+ T cells sorted from spleen or lymph node cells, taken before transplant. The source of these receptors is a human donor who was the organ donor for an intestinal transplant.

V gene TRBV25-1 combines with J gene TRBJ2-3; 11 bases line up with TRBD2. The germline CDR1 and CDR2 sequences are MGHDK and SYGVNS. After removal of 2 bases from V and 2 bases from J, the junction contained 6 bases not matched to a gene. The CDR3 is 17 amino acids. In DNA form, the CDR3 reads TGTGCCAGCAGTGAAGGGAATAGCGGGGGGGCCACAGATACGCAGTATTTT. Translated: CASSEGNSGGATDTQYF.

This clone appeared a single time. The chain recombines TRBV4-2 with TRBJ2-7; D is ambiguous. The germline V gene encodes CDR1 LGHNA and CDR2 YNFKEQ. Trimming cost V 2 bases and J 2 bases, with 7 bases left between them. The CDR3 is made up of 13 amino acids. The CDR3 nucleotides read TGTGCCAGCAGCCAACCGGGCACCTACGAGCAGTACTTC. Protein: CASSQPGTYEQYF.

The CDR3 DNA reads TGTGCCAGCAGACTAGCGGGGGGCGCCGAGCAGTACTTC. This sequence encodes CASRLAGGAEQYF. This rearrangement joins TRBV5-6 to TRBJ2-7; 12 bases fit TRBD2. The CDR3 loop spans 13 amino acids. The trim removed 5 bases at V and 6 bases at J, leaving 3 bases unmatched. Per germline, CDR1 SGHDT and CDR2 YYEEEE.

The chain has TRBV7-6 and TRBJ2-2; D tentatively reads TRBD1 or TRBD2 (5 bases each). The CDR3 covers 20 residues. Deletions cut 0 bases from V and 7 bases from J, with 27 bases between. The germline V gene has CDR1 SGHVS and CDR2 FNYEAQ. This chain's CDR3 is CASSLALKVSAGYGGGELFF. CDR3 DNA sequence: TGTGCCAGCAGCTTAGCGCTAAAAGTGTCGGCAGGGTACGGAGGCGGGGAGCTGTTTTTT.

The chain carries TRBV7-9 and TRBJ2-7; D may be TRBD1 (6 bases). V lost 5 bases and J 3 bases, leaving 14 bases between the germline ends. CDR1 is SEHNR and CDR2 is FQNEAQ in the germline V gene (reference sequence). The CDR3 totals 14 residues. CDR3 amino acids: CASSPTDRLYEQYF. Written as DNA, the CDR3 is TGTGCCAGCAGCCCGACGGACAGACTCTACGAGCAGTACTTC.

The chain links TRBV6-6 to TRBJ2-5; possible D gene TRBD2, 6 bases. Germline CDR1 is MNHNY and CDR2 is SVGAGI (reference sequence). The V end lost 4 bases, the J end lost 2 bases, and 14 bases lay between the germline ends. This CDR3 contains 15 residues. CDR3 nucleotide sequence: TGTGCCAGCAGTTGGGTGGGGGGATTGCAAGAGACCCAGTACTTC. This codes for CASSWVGGLQETQYF.

CDR3 nucleotides: TGTGCCAGCAGCTCGCCTACCGGGACCAACTCCTACGAGCAGTACTTC. It encodes CASSSPTGTNSYEQYF. The gene calls are TRBV5-4 and TRBJ2-7; D possibly uses TRBD1 or TRBD2 (5 bases each). Germline assignment: CDR1 SGHNT and CDR2 YYREEE (reference sequence). This CDR3 has 16 amino acids. V was trimmed by 3 bases and J by 0 bases, leaving 16 bases between them.

This clone has a single count. Other DNA sequences in this specimen translate into the identical CDR3. The chain links TRBV6-4 to TRBJ2-2; possibly TRBD1 for D (5 bases). Per germline, CDR1 MRHNA and CDR2 SNTAGT. V was cut by 2 bases and J by 4 bases, with 5 bases left in between. The CDR3 is 13 amino acids. The CDR3 sequence is CASSDGATGELFF. The CDR3 DNA is TGTGCCAGCAGTGACGGGGCCACCGGGGAGCTGTTTTTT.

The chain uses TRBV4-1 and TRBJ2-1, with 7 bases identical to TRBD2. The J segment lost 6 bases and the V segment lost 4 bases, leaving 6 bases of the junction unmatched. The CDR3 is made up of 14 amino acids. CDR1 is MGHRA, CDR2 YSYEKL, per germline. The CDR3 here is CASSPRTRTNEQFF. CDR3 nucleotide sequence: TGCGCCAGCAGCCCTCGGACTAGGACCAATGAGCAGTTCTTC.

The J gene is TRBJ2-7, the V gene TRBV7-9; a weak D match, TRBD2 (5 bases). Germline-derived CDR1 and CDR2 are SEHNR and FQNEAQ (reference sequence). V shed 1 base and J shed 6 bases, with 10 bases lying between them. The CDR3 is 13 residues long. As DNA, the CDR3 is TGTGCCAGCAGCTTAGTCGGGGATTCCGAGCAGTACTTC. Amino acids: CASSLVGDSEQYF. The full variable domain, rest sourced from reference TRBV7-9 and TRBJ2-7, is DTGVSQNPRHKITKRGQNVTFRCDPISEHNRLYWYRQTLGQGPEFLTYFQNEAQLEKSRLLSDRFSAERPKGSFSTLEIQRTEQGDSAMYLCASSLVGDSEQYFGPGTRLTVT.

CDR3 loop: CASSQGGSGELSSYNEQFF. CDR3 DNA: TGTGCCAGCAGCCAAGGAGGAAGCGGGGAACTCAGCTCCTACAATGAGCAGTTCTTC. The rearrangement joins TRBV4-2 to TRBJ2-1, with 7 bases identical to TRBD2. CDR1 is LGHNA and CDR2 is YNFKEQ in the germline V gene. The CDR3 runs to 19 residues. After removal of 1 base from V and 0 bases from J, the junction contained 12 bases not matched to a gene.

In its sample, this clone was seen once. V is TRBV10-1 and J is TRBJ2-1; 7 bases agree with TRBD1. This CDR3 region has 15 residues. V trimming: 7 bases; J trimming: 5 bases; junction bases outside the gene matches: 11. Germline V CDR1 and CDR2: WNHNN, SYGVQD (reference sequence). The CDR3 nucleotides read TGCGCCAGCATGTGTGTACGGGACAGTAACAATGAGCAGTTCTTC. This encodes CASMCVRDSNNEQFF.

This sequence joins TRBV7-9 and TRBJ2-7, with 9 bases matching TRBD2. CDR1 and CDR2 from the germline V gene are SEHNR and FQNEAQ (reference sequence). The length of the CDR3 is 16 residues. The junction had 12 bases not matched to a gene; V was cut back by 7 bases and J by 2 bases. The CDR3 nucleotides are TGTGCCAGCACCCTTCCTCCGACTAGCGGAACCTACGAGCAGTACTTC. Amino acids: CASTLPPTSGTYEQYF.

The rearrangement links TRBV7-6 to TRBJ2-5, with 11 bases lining up with TRBD1. The J call is uncertain, as TRBJ2-7 better fits the DNA end. The CDR3 runs 14 residues. Germline CDR1 and CDR2: SGHVS and FNYEAQ. Here the CDR3 reads CASSLEGTGGEQYF. DNA of the CDR3: TGTGCCAGCAGCTTAGAGGGGACAGGGGGCGAGCAGTACTTC.

The chain employs TRBV5-1 and TRBJ1-2; D not resolved. Deletions cut 1 base from V and 0 bases from J, with 7 bases between. CDR3 length equals 14 residues. Germline V gene data show CDR1 as SGHRS and CDR2 as YFSETQ. The CDR3 loop is CASSLWASNYGYTF. Written as DNA, the CDR3 is TGCGCCAGCAGCTTGTGGGCATCTAACTATGGCTACACCTTC.